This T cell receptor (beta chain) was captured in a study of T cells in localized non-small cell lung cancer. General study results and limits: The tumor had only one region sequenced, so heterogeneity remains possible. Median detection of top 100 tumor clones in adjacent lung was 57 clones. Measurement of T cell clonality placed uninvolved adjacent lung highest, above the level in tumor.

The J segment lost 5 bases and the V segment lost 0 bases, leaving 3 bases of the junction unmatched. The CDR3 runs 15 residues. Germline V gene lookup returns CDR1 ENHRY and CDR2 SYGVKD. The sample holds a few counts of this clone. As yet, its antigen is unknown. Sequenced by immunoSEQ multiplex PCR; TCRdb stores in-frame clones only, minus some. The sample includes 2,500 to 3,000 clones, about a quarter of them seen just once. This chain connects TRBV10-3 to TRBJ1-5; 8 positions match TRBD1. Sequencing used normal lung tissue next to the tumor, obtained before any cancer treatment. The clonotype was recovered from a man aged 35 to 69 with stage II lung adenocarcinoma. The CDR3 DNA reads TGTGCCATCAGTGAGTCAGGACAGGGAGATCAGCCCCAGCATTTT. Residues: CAISESGQGDQPQHF.